This entry concerns a single TCR beta chain. The method was immunoSEQ multiplex PCR; TCRdb's version includes in-frame clones alone and lacks a portion of them. The data show 9,000 to 13,000 clones, over 60% seen once. The sample is drawn from a study of cytotoxic CD8 clonotypes in ibrutinib-treated CLL. CDR1 is MNHEY, CDR2 SVGAGI, per germline. This CDR3 is 14 amino acids long. The V end was cut by 0 bases, the J end by 4 bases, with 9 bases between. The clonotype comes from a human donor with chronic lymphocytic leukemia. This rearrangement joins TRBV6-5 to TRBJ1-1; possible D gene TRBD1, 6 bases. The source was PBMCs, collected at disease progression, from a patient treated with ibrutinib. The CDR3 DNA is TGTGCCAGCAGTTACTCGACAGGATCCACTGAAGCTTTCTTT. Translated: CASSYSTGSTEAFF.